These 22 T cell receptor beta chains originate from one sample sequenced in a study of PD-1 blockade in classical Hodgkin lymphoma. All patients experienced relapse after autologous stem cell transplantation, and brentuximab vedotin exposure was variable. Clones were read by immunoSEQ multiplex PCR, and TCRdb kept only the in-frame ones, dropping some. Of 10,000 to 15,000 clones in the sample, around 85% were seen once. Sequencing used peripheral blood mononuclear cells (PBMCs), obtained at baseline. The receptors shown here come from a human donor with classical Hodgkin lymphoma.

The chain links TRBV10-3 to TRBJ2-5, with 10 bases identical to TRBD2. From germline, CDR1 is ENHRY and CDR2 SYGVKD. Trimming at V came to 3 bases and at J to 5 bases, leaving 9 bases not matched to a gene. The CDR3 extends over 16 amino acids. Written as DNA, the CDR3 is TGTGCCATCAGTGACCCTAAGCGGGAGGGCAGGGAGACCCAGTACTTC. The encoded protein is CAISDPKREGRETQYF.

V gene TRBV28 combines with J gene TRBJ2-7, with D hard to call. This CDR3 has 12 residues. With 5 bases removed from V and 3 bases from J, the gap between germline ends came to 8 bases. Germline CDR1 is MDHEN and CDR2 is SYDVKM. This chain's CDR3 is CASSPTYYEQYF. In DNA form, the CDR3 reads TGTGCCAGCAGTCCGACCTACTACGAGCAGTACTTC. The complete variable domain, with remaining parts taken from reference TRBV28 and TRBJ2-7, reads DVKVTQSSRYLVKRTGEKVFLECVQDMDHENMFWYRQDPGLGLRLIYFSYDVKMKEKGDIPEGYSVSREKKERFSLILESASTNQTSMYLCASSPTYYEQYFGPGTRLTVT.

V gene TRBV18 combines with J gene TRBJ1-3; perhaps TRBD1 as D (6 bases). Per the germline V gene, CDR1 is KGHSH and CDR2 is LQKENI. CDR3 length equals 14 residues. Trimming took off 4 bases at V and 2 bases at J, with 9 bases between the two ends. The CDR3 DNA is TGTGCCAGCTCACTCGGACAGCCTGGAAACACCATATATTTT. Translating it yields CASSLGQPGNTIYF.

This clone was picked up a small number of times. The chain employs TRBV15 and TRBJ2-6; D not resolved. Trimming stripped 1 base from V and 0 bases from J, with 7 bases between. The CDR3 spans 16 residues. Per germline, CDR1 LNHNV and CDR2 YYDKDF (reference sequence). Here the CDR3 reads CATSRARNSGANVLTF. The CDR3 coding sequence is TGTGCCACCAGCAGAGCTAGGAACTCTGGGGCCAACGTCCTGACTTTC.

The table lists this clone with a few counts. This rearrangement joins TRBV10-1 to TRBJ2-5; TRBD2 agrees at 9 bases. The CDR3 is made up of 16 amino acids. V lost 0 bases, J lost 3 bases, and 5 bases stayed unmatched. Germline CDR1 WNHNN, CDR2 SYGVQD (reference sequence). The CDR3 region has the DNA TGCGCCAGCAGTGAGTCCCCCGGGACTAGCAAAGAGACCCAGTACTTC. This encodes CASSESPGTSKETQYF.

The rearrangement links TRBV5-1 to TRBJ2-2; D gene ambiguous. The germline V gene encodes CDR1 SGHRS and CDR2 YFSETQ. Trimming took off 0 bases at V and 5 bases at J, with 5 bases between the two ends. This CDR3 has 13 residues. This chain's CDR3 is CASSLGGTGELFF. The DNA for the CDR3 is TGCGCCAGCAGCTTGGGGGGAACCGGGGAGCTGTTTTTT.

V gene TRBV30 combines with J gene TRBJ1-2; possibly TRBD1 for D (6 bases). The germline V gene has CDR1 GTSNPN and CDR2 SVGIG (reference sequence). V was pared by 0 bases and J by 8 bases, with 7 bases between. The CDR3 length is 11 residues. CDR3 residues: CAWSVGGGYTF. In DNA, the CDR3 is TGTGCCTGGAGTGTGGGGGGCGGCTACACCTTC. Supplemented by reference TRBV30 and TRBJ1-2, the full variable domain reads SQTIHQWPATLVQPVGSPLSLECTVEGTSNPNLYWYRQAAGRGLQLLFYSVGIGQISSEVPQNLSASRPQDRQFILSSKKLLLSDSGFYLCAWSVGGGYTFGSGTRLTVV.

CDR3 in DNA: TGTGCCAGCAGACGGGACAGCTTGACCTCATACGAGCAGTACTTC. This gives the protein CASRRDSLTSYEQYF. This sequence joins TRBV2 and TRBJ2-7; TRBD1 agrees at 7 bases. With 6 bases clipped from V and 4 bases from J, the junction kept 12 bases outside the gene matches. The length of the CDR3 is 15 residues. CDR1 is SNHLY, CDR2 FYNNEI, per germline. Supplemented by reference TRBV2 and TRBJ2-7, the full variable domain reads EPEVTQTPSHQVTQMGQEVILRCVPISNHLYFYWYRQILGQKVEFLVSFYNNEISEKSEIFDDQFSVERPDGSNFTLKIRSTKLEDSAMYFCASRRDSLTSYEQYFGPGTRLTVT.

The chain has TRBV7-9 and TRBJ2-3; D is unclear. In germline, CDR1 is SEHNR, CDR2 FQNEAQ (reference sequence). Deletions cut 0 bases from V and 5 bases from J, with 3 bases between. The CDR3 consists of 12 residues. CDR3 sequence reads: CASSLAKDTQYF. The DNA for the CDR3 is TGTGCCAGCAGCTTAGCTAAAGATACGCAGTATTTT.

The chain recombines TRBV28 with TRBJ2-6; 9 bases agree with TRBD1. V was clipped by 5 bases and J by 5 bases; unmatched bases: 7. Germline CDR1 reads MDHEN; CDR2 reads SYDVKM. The CDR3 totals 16 residues. The CDR3 sequence: CASSPRTGVRANVLTF. The CDR3 bases are TGTGCCAGCAGTCCCAGGACAGGGGTAAGGGCCAACGTCCTGACTTTC.

J is TRBJ2-7 and V is TRBV6-1, with 7 bases matching TRBD2. CDR1 is MNHNS and CDR2 is SASEGT in the germline V gene. This CDR3 has 14 amino acids. V lost 7 bases to trimming and J lost 2 bases; unmatched junction nucleotides: 8. The CDR3 protein is CASKARGTAYEQYF. CDR3 sequence (DNA): TGTGCCAGCAAAGCGCGGGGGACTGCCTACGAGCAGTACTTC.

The chain joins TRBV28 to TRBJ2-2; no clear D gene. CDR1 is MDHEN and CDR2 is SYDVKM in the germline V gene. The V end was cut by 5 bases, the J end by 5 bases, with 12 bases between. CDR3 length: 14 residues. CDR3 sequence: CASSELGYTGELFF. CDR3 bases: TGTGCCAGCAGTGAATTGGGTTATACCGGGGAGCTGTTTTTT.

J is TRBJ2-6 and V is TRBV15; D not certain. The CDR3 length is 12 residues. Trimming shortened V by 8 bases and J by 10 bases, and 12 bases separated the two germline ends. Germline V gene sequence: CDR1 LNHNV, CDR2 YYDKDF (reference sequence). The CDR3 loop reads CATADGSNVLTF. The DNA of the CDR3 is TGTGCCACCGCGGACGGTTCGAACGTCCTGACTTTC.

V usage is TRBV10-3 and J usage is TRBJ2-1; possible D gene TRBD1, 6 bases. CDR1 and CDR2 (germline): ENHRY, SYGVKD. The CDR3 has 15 residues. V lost 7 bases, J lost 0 bases, and 13 bases lay in between. CDR3 sequence (DNA): TGTGCCATCACCTCGACAGGATACTCCTACAATGAGCAGTTCTTC. Its translation: CAITSTGYSYNEQFF.

The chain recombines TRBV6-5 with TRBJ1-3, with TRBD1 identical over 8 bases. The length of the CDR3 is 13 residues. The V gene end was trimmed by 6 bases and the J gene end by 8 bases; junction bases not matched to a gene: 6. CDR1 and CDR2 from the germline V gene are MNHEY and SVGAGI. The CDR3 nucleotides read TGTGCCAGCAGACGACAGGGGAGGGACACCATATATTTT. Its protein is CASRRQGRDTIYF.

This chain links TRBV18 with TRBJ1-5; D remains unclear. V was pared by 3 bases and J by 2 bases, with 5 bases between. CDR3 length: 13 amino acids. The germline CDR1 and CDR2 sequences are KGHSH and LQKENI. CDR3 region: CASSPSGNQPQHF. Written as DNA, the CDR3 is TGTGCCAGCTCACCTTCAGGCAATCAGCCCCAGCATTTT.

CDR3 sequence (DNA): TGCAGCGTTGAAGGTCAGGGAGGGGGTCGGTATGAGCAGTTCTTC. Translating it yields CSVEGQGGGRYEQFF. V is TRBV29-1 and J is TRBJ2-1, with D perhaps matching TRBD2 (7 bases). V shed 1 base and J shed 8 bases, with 18 bases lying between them. The CDR3 runs 15 residues. Germline loops: CDR1 SQVTM, CDR2 ANQGSEA.

The V call is TRBV5-1, the J call TRBJ2-6; 7 bases are a match to TRBD1. The V gene end was trimmed by 2 bases and the J gene end by 3 bases; junction bases not matched to a gene: 8. This CDR3 has 17 residues. Germline loops: CDR1 SGHRS, CDR2 YFSETQ. This CDR3 reads CASSFVQGERGANVLTF. In DNA form, the CDR3 reads TGCGCCAGCAGCTTTGTGCAGGGGGAGCGTGGGGCCAACGTCCTGACTTTC.

The CDR3 is CASSSISPGTGAGEQFF. As DNA, the CDR3 is TGTGCCAGCAGCTCGATCTCCCCCGGGACAGGGGCCGGTGAGCAGTTCTTC. This rearrangement joins TRBV9 to TRBJ2-1; 10 bases agree with TRBD1. The length of the CDR3 is 17 residues. J lost 9 bases, V lost 4 bases, and 16 bases had no gene match. From germline, CDR1 is SGDLS and CDR2 YYNGEE.

The rearrangement uses TRBV5-1 and TRBJ2-7; 10 nucleotides align to TRBD1. CDR1 is SGHRS and CDR2 is YFSETQ in the germline V gene. J lost 5 bases, V lost 0 bases, and 2 bases had no gene match. The CDR3 runs to 14 residues. In nucleotides, the CDR3 is TGCGCCAGCAGCTTGGGTGGGACAGGGGACGAGCAGTACTTC. Its translation: CASSLGGTGDEQYF.

As DNA, the CDR3 is TGTGCCAGCAGTGTAACAGGGGCCTACGAGCAGTACTTC. Translation: CASSVTGAYEQYF. V gene TRBV27 combines with J gene TRBJ2-7; 7 positions agree with TRBD1. Germline V gene sequence: CDR1 MNHEY, CDR2 SMNVEV (reference sequence). The CDR3 contains 13 residues. V shed 5 bases, J shed 2 bases, and the junction held 3 bases outside the gene matches.

About this clone: Different DNA sequences within this sample yield the same CDR3. This sequence joins TRBV6-1 and TRBJ2-7, with 9 bases aligning to TRBD1. CDR1 is MNHNS and CDR2 is SASEGT in the germline V gene. The V and J ends lost 4 bases and 3 bases, in that order; junction bases with no gene match: 4. This CDR3 region has 14 residues. As DNA, the CDR3 is TGTGCCAGCAGTGTAGGGACAGGGTTCTACGAGCAGTACTTC. Residues: CASSVGTGFYEQYF.